The 30 T cell receptor beta chains given below trace back to one sample, sequenced in a study of shared clonotypes between healthy human individuals. Clones were read by immunoSEQ multiplex PCR, and TCRdb kept only the in-frame ones, dropping some. The repertoire consists of approximately 350,000 clones, with about 74% occurring once and the leading ten covering 10%. Sequencing was done on a sample of memory CD4+ T cells sorted from blood. As to subset: CD45RA-negative fraction. These receptors all come from a man aged 30 to 39 in good health.

The table lists this clone with a count of one. The rearrangement joins TRBV5-4 to TRBJ2-7; perhaps D is TRBD1 or TRBD2 (5 bases each). V was pared by 2 bases and J by 2 bases, with 14 bases between. The germline gives CDR1 SGHNT, CDR2 YYREEE (reference sequence). The CDR3 has 15 residues. The CDR3 DNA sequence: TGTGCCAGCAGCTTTATGGGCAGGGAGACCTACGAGCAGTACTTC. Translation gives CASSFMGRETYEQYF.

This clone was found a few times. The chain carries TRBV4-3 and TRBJ1-2; D uncertain. The ends were cut back, 0 bases at V and 3 bases at J, with 11 bases in the middle. The CDR3 contains 15 residues. CDR1 is LGHNA, CDR2 YSLEER, per germline. The CDR3 bases are TGCGCCAGCAGCCAAGAGAGCCCCCAGTACTATGGCTACACCTTC. This gives the protein CASSQESPQYYGYTF.

The chain has TRBV28 and TRBJ1-2, with 7 bases fitting TRBD1. Germline V gene lookup returns CDR1 MDHEN and CDR2 SYDVKM. The CDR3 totals 16 residues. Trimming removed 7 bases from V and 6 bases from J; junction bases left unmatched: 17. CDR3: CASIALGQAQAHGYTF. The CDR3 DNA sequence: TGTGCCAGCATCGCCCTCGGACAGGCCCAGGCTCATGGCTACACCTTC.

V and J are TRBV28 and TRBJ2-3; TRBD2 might be the D (5 bases). In germline, CDR1 is MDHEN, CDR2 SYDVKM. The CDR3 spans 15 residues. Trimming took 7 bases from V and 1 from J, leaving 15 bases between them. The CDR3 loop reads CASTVGGARTDTQYF. CDR3 bases: TGTGCCAGCACCGTAGGAGGAGCTCGCACAGATACGCAGTATTTT.

The genes are TRBV10-1 and TRBJ1-1; possibly TRBD1 for D (5 bases). CDR3 length: 15 amino acids. Deletions cut 3 bases from V and 4 bases from J, with 15 bases between. Germline V lookup: CDR1 WNHNN, CDR2 SYGVQD (reference sequence). The CDR3 sequence is CASSEMGGKGTEAFF. The CDR3 bases are TGCGCCAGCAGTGAAATGGGGGGTAAAGGCACTGAAGCTTTCTTT.

In its sample, this clone was seen a few times. The chain uses TRBV19 and TRBJ1-3; D is undetermined. Trimming pared 3 bases from V and 0 bases from J, leaving 12 bases between. This CDR3 contains 16 residues. CDR1 and CDR2 (germline): LNHDA, SQIVND (reference sequence). CDR3 protein: CASSMQTRASGNTIYF. CDR3 nucleotide sequence: TGTGCCAGTAGTATGCAGACACGGGCCTCTGGAAACACCATATATTTT.

The V gene is TRBV12-1, the J gene TRBJ2-5; the listed D gene, TRBD2, was not tested against the DNA. TRBV12-1 is a known pseudogene. The CDR3 spans 17 residues. Here the CDR3 reads CASSFGLASPNRETQYF. DNA of the CDR3: TGTGCCAGCAGCTTTGGGCTAGCCAGTCCCAATCGAGAGACCCAGTACTTC.

The chain combines TRBV11-3 with TRBJ2-3; unclear D gene. Trimming cost V 4 bases and J 1 base, with 15 bases left between them. Germline V gene data show CDR1 as SGHNT and CDR2 as YENEEA. This CDR3 is 16 amino acids long. For the CDR3, the DNA is TGTGCCAGCAGCTCGTCCCAGCCGGGCCGCACAGATACGCAGTATTTT. Its translation is CASSSSQPGRTDTQYF.

The J gene is TRBJ1-1, the V gene TRBV5-1; D unresolved. CDR1 is SGHRS and CDR2 is YFSETQ in the germline V gene. The CDR3 runs to 13 residues. V dropped 3 bases and J dropped 3 bases, with 9 bases sitting between them. The CDR3 DNA is TGCGCCAGCAGCTCGGCAGGAGACACTGAAGCTTTCTTT. This codes for CASSSAGDTEAFF.

This chain connects TRBV5-6 to TRBJ2-7; 7 nucleotides line up with TRBD1. The CDR3 sequence is 15 residues long. CDR1 is SGHDT and CDR2 is YYEEEE in the germline V gene. Trimming at V came to 1 base and at J to 0 bases, leaving 4 bases not matched to a gene. The CDR3 here is CASSLPRGYSYEQYF. For the CDR3, the DNA is TGTGCCAGCAGCTTGCCCAGGGGGTACTCCTACGAGCAGTACTTC.

This chain joins TRBV7-2 and TRBJ2-7; D is possibly TRBD1 (5 bases). The V gene's germline CDR1 is SGHTA and CDR2 FQGNSA. The CDR3 length is 14 residues. V gave up 3 bases and J gave up 3 bases, with 12 bases separating them. As DNA, the CDR3 is TGTGCCAGCAGCTTTGAGGACATTGGCTACGAGCAGTACTTC. Its translation: CASSFEDIGYEQYF. The full variable domain, completed using reference TRBV7-2 and TRBJ2-7, is GAGVSQSPSNKVTEKGKDVELRCDPISGHTALYWYRQSLGQGLEFLIYFQGNSAPDKSGLPSDRFSAERTGGSVSTLTIQRTQQEDSAVYLCASSFEDIGYEQYFGPGTRLTVT.

The rearrangement uses TRBV7-3 and TRBJ2-3; weak D call: TRBD2 (6 bases). Trimming stripped 2 bases from V and 1 base from J, with 10 bases between. The CDR3 sequence is 15 residues long. CDR1 is SGHTA and CDR2 is FQGTGA in the germline V gene. The CDR3 sequence: CASSLGRTRTDTQYF. The CDR3 nucleotides read TGTGCCAGCAGCTTAGGGAGGACTCGCACAGATACGCAGTATTTT.

This rearrangement joins TRBV4-1 to TRBJ2-2; D not certain. The germline gives CDR1 MGHRA, CDR2 YSYEKL. V gave up 5 bases and J gave up 3 bases, with 19 bases separating them. This CDR3 contains 17 residues. The CDR3 DNA is TGCGCCAGCAGCGCTTCTCGACTGCTCCAGGACACCGGGGAGCTGTTTTTT. It codes for CASSASRLLQDTGELFF.

The chain links TRBV19 to TRBJ1-4; D call uncertain. The CDR3 contains 17 residues. Trimming left V 5 bases short and J 6 bases short, with 22 bases between. From germline, CDR1 is LNHDA and CDR2 SQIVND (reference sequence). The CDR3 loop reads CASSVSPVGVLDEKLFF. The CDR3 DNA is TGTGCCAGTAGTGTTTCGCCGGTTGGGGTTTTGGATGAAAAACTGTTTTTT.

V gene TRBV10-3 combines with J gene TRBJ1-2; D is possibly TRBD1 (5 bases). The germline V and J ends were trimmed by 0 bases and 7 bases, with 9 bases remaining between them. The CDR3 is 13 amino acids. Germline V gives CDR1 ENHRY, CDR2 SYGVKD. This chain's CDR3 is CAISESPRVGYTF. CDR3 nucleotide sequence: TGTGCCATCAGTGAGTCCCCCAGGGTTGGCTACACCTTC.

A single count supports this clone. The sample contains more than one DNA sequence encoding this CDR3. This chain joins TRBV6-5 and TRBJ2-1; D is undetermined. In germline, CDR1 is MNHEY, CDR2 SVGAGI. Trimming took 4 bases from V and 5 from J, leaving 3 bases between them. The CDR3 extends over 11 amino acids. In DNA form, the CDR3 reads TGTGCCAGCAGTTCACACAATGAGCAGTTCTTC. It encodes CASSSHNEQFF.

The CDR3 nucleotides read TGTGCCAGCAGCCCTTCCGGGTCCGGGGAGCTGTTTTTT. This sequence encodes CASSPSGSGELFF. The genes are TRBV6-1 and TRBJ2-2; D unresolved. CDR1 is MNHNS and CDR2 is SASEGT in the germline V gene. The CDR3 sequence is 13 residues long. The germline V and J ends were trimmed by 6 bases and 6 bases, with 11 bases remaining between them.

The J gene is TRBJ1-6, the V gene TRBV18; the D is unclear. The V end lost 3 bases, the J end lost 7 bases, and 13 bases lay between the germline ends. This CDR3 contains 15 residues. Germline CDR1 KGHSH, CDR2 LQKENI. CDR3 bases: TGTGCCAGCTCACCGGAGATCCGTGGGAATTCACCCCTCCACTTT. As protein: CASSPEIRGNSPLHF.

V usage is TRBV30 and J usage is TRBJ2-3, with D possibly TRBD1 on 7 matching bases. Germline V CDR1 and CDR2: GTSNPN, SVGIG (reference sequence). There are 16 residues in the CDR3. Trimming cost V 1 base and J 2 bases, with 16 bases left between them. This CDR3 is CAWSAEGQLTTDTQYF. The CDR3 nucleotides are TGTGCCTGGAGTGCGGAGGGACAGCTTACCACAGATACGCAGTATTTT.

The V call is TRBV6-5, the J call TRBJ2-7; 7 bases are shared with TRBD2. Unmatched junction bases numbered 7, after V lost 0 bases and J lost 5 bases. Germline-derived CDR1 and CDR2 are MNHEY and SVGAGI. There are 15 residues in the CDR3. CDR3 sequence (DNA): TGTGCCAGCAGTTACTCCCCCCAGCGGGATAACGAGCAGTACTTC. As protein: CASSYSPQRDNEQYF.

The sample holds a few counts of this clone. The V and J genes are TRBV30 and TRBJ2-7, with TRBD2 matching over 7 bases. The CDR3 loop spans 14 amino acids. Germline assignment: CDR1 GTSNPN and CDR2 SVGIG (reference sequence). V was pared by 3 bases and J by 2 bases, with 7 bases of the junction left unmatched. The CDR3 DNA follows: TGTGCCTGGAGCCGGGGGGACTGGGCCTACGAGCAGTACTTC. It encodes CAWSRGDWAYEQYF.

The chain couples TRBV7-2 to TRBJ2-3; D call uncertain. This CDR3 is 13 amino acids long. V dropped 5 bases and J dropped 2 bases, with 8 bases sitting between them. The germline V gene has CDR1 SGHTA and CDR2 FQGNSA. The CDR3 region has the DNA TGTGCCAGCAGCCGTACCAACACAGATACGCAGTATTTT. Translated: CASSRTNTDTQYF.

This sequence joins TRBV9 and TRBJ2-1, with 8 bases aligning to TRBD2. CDR1 is SGDLS and CDR2 is YYNGEE in the germline V gene. V shed 3 bases, J shed 1 base, and the junction held 6 bases outside the gene matches. The CDR3 runs to 16 residues. The DNA of the CDR3 is TGTGCCAGCAGCGCCGTAGCGGGACCATCCTACAATGAGCAGTTCTTC. Amino acids: CASSAVAGPSYNEQFF.

This clone turned up a few times. The CDR3 sequence is CAWSVLDSQTQYF. CDR3 coding DNA: TGTGCCTGGAGTGTACTCGACAGCCAGACCCAGTACTTC. This rearrangement joins TRBV30 to TRBJ2-5; weak D call: TRBD1 (5 bases). CDR3 length: 13 residues. V was shortened by 0 bases and J by 6 bases, with 11 bases between the two germline ends. Germline CDR1 is GTSNPN and CDR2 is SVGIG (reference sequence).

This chain connects TRBV9 to TRBJ1-2; D is unclear. The CDR3 is made up of 14 amino acids. Germline loops: CDR1 SGDLS, CDR2 YYNGEE. Deletions cut 6 bases from V and 4 bases from J, with 16 bases between. CDR3 region: CASTDLVGSYGYTF. The CDR3, as DNA: TGTGCCAGCACCGATCTCGTAGGTTCCTATGGCTACACCTTC.

The chain combines TRBV29-1 with TRBJ2-2; no definite D call. CDR3 length: 11 amino acids. The V and J ends lost 4 bases and 3 bases respectively, with 3 bases between them. Germline V gene data show CDR1 as SQVTM and CDR2 as ANQGSEA. CDR3 sequence reads: CSVAHTGELFF. CDR3 DNA sequence: TGCAGCGTTGCCCACACCGGGGAGCTGTTTTTT.

This chain connects TRBV4-3 to TRBJ1-1; tentatively, D is TRBD1 (6 bases). The CDR3 runs to 16 residues. The V gene lost 1 base and the J gene lost 5 bases, with 17 bases spanning the gap. The V gene's germline CDR1 is LGHNA and CDR2 YSLEER. CDR3 sequence: CASSQVPLLGGTEAFF. The CDR3 nucleotides are TGCGCCAGCAGCCAAGTCCCGCTCCTAGGGGGGACTGAAGCTTTCTTT.

The rearrangement uses TRBV28 and TRBJ2-1; possible D gene TRBD1, 6 bases. V lost 7 bases and J 10 bases, leaving 17 bases between the germline ends. CDR3 length equals 13 residues. Germline V gene lookup returns CDR1 MDHEN and CDR2 SYDVKM. CDR3 sequence (DNA): TGTGCCAGCACAGGGGCCACCTCGGGGGAGCAGTTCTTC. Protein: CASTGATSGEQFF.

The rearrangement uses TRBV29-1 and TRBJ2-7, with 7 positions matching TRBD1. Germline CDR1 reads SQVTM; CDR2 reads ANQGSEA. This CDR3 is built from 11 residues. The ends lost 4 bases at V and 6 bases at J; junction bases unmatched: 3. Written as DNA, the CDR3 is TGCAGCGTTGGACAGGGCCTCGAGCAGTACTTC. Protein product: CSVGQGLEQYF.

The count of this clone is one. The V and J genes are TRBV28 and TRBJ2-7; no definite D call. Looked up from germline, CDR1 is MDHEN and CDR2 is SYDVKM. The V end was cut by 2 bases, the J end by 3 bases, with 8 bases between. The CDR3 covers 13 residues. The CDR3 loop reads CASSLPPSYEQYF. In DNA form, the CDR3 reads TGTGCCAGCAGTTTACCCCCTAGCTACGAGCAGTACTTC.